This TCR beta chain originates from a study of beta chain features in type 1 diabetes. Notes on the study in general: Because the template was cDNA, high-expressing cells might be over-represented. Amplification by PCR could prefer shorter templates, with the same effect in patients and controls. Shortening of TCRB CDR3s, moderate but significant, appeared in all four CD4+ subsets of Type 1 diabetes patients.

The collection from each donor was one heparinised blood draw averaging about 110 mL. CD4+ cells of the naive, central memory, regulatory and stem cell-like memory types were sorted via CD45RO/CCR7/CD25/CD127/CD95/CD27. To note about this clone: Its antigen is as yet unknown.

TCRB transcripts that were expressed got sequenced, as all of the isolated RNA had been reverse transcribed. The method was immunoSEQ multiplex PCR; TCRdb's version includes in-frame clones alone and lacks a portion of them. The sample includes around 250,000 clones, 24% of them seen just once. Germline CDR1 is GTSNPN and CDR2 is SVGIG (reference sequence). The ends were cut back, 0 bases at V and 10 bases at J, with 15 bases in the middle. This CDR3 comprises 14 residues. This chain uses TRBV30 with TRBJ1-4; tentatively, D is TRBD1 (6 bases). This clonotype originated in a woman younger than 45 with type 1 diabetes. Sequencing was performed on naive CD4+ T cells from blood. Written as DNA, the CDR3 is TGTGCCTGGAGTGTAGGCGGGGGGCGAGGAAAACTGTTTTTT. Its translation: CAWSVGGGRGKLFF.